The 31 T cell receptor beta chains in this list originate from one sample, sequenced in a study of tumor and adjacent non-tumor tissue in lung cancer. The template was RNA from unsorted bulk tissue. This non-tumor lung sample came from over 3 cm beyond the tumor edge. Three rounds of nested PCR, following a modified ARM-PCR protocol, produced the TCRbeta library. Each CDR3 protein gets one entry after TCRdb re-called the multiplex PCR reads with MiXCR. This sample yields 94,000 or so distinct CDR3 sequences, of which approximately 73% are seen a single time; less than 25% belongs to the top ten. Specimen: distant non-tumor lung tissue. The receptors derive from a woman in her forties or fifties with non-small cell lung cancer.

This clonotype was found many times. The CDR3 reads CASSRGFPGANVLTF. The DNA of the CDR3 is TGTGCCAGCAGCCGTGGATTCCCTGGGGCCAACGTCCTGACTTTC. The chain employs TRBV14 and TRBJ2-6, with D unclear. V lost 4 bases to trimming and J lost 2 bases, with 9 bases between them. Germline V gene sequence: CDR1 SGHDN, CDR2 FVKESK. This CDR3 spans 15 amino acids.

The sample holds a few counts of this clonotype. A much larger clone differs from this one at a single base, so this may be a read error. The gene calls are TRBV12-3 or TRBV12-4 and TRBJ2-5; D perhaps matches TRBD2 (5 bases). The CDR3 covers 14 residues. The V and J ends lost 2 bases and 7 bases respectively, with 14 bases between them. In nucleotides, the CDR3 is TGTGCCAGCAGTTTAAGCGCCATTGGAGGGACCCAGTACTTC. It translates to CASSLSAIGGTQYF.

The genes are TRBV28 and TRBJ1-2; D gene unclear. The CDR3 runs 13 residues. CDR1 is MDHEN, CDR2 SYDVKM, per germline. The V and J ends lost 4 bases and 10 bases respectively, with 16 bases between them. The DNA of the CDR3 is TGTGCCAGCAGTTCCCGACATGGTCCTGACTACACCTTC. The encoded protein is CASSSRHGPDYTF.

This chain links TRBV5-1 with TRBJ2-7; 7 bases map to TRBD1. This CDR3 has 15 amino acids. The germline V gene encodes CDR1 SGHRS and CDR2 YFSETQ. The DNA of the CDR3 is TGCGCTAACTGCTTGAGACGGGACAGAGTCTACGAGCAGTACTTC. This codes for CANCLRRDRVYEQYF.

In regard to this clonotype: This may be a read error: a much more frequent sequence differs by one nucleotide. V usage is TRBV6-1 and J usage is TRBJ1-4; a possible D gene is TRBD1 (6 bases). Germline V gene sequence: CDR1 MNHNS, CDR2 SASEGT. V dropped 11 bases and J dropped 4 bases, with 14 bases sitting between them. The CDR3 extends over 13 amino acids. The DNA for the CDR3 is TGTGCCCCCTGGGACACCTATAATGAAAAACTGTTTTTT. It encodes CAPWDTYNEKLFF.

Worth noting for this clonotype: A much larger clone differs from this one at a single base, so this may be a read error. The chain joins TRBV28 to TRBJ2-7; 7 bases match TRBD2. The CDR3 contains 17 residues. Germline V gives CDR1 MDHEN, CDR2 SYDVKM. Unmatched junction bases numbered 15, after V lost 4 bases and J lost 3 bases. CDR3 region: CASSSPRQGSGYYEQYF. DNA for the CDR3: TGTGCCAGCAGTTCTCCCCGCCAGGGTAGCGGGTACTACGAGCAGTACTTC. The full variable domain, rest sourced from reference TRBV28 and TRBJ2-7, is DVKVTQSSRYLVKRTGEKVFLECVQDMDHENMFWYRQDPGLGLRLIYFSYDVKMKEKGDIPEGYSVSREKKERFSLILESASTNQTSMYLCASSSPRQGSGYYEQYFGPGTRLTVT.

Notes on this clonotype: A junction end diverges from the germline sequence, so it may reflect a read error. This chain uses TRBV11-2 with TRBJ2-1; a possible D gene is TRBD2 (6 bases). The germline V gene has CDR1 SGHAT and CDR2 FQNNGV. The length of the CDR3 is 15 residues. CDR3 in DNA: TGTGTCAGCAGCCCACGGGACTCAGGGATCAATGAGCAGCTCTTC. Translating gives CVSSPRDSGINEQLF.

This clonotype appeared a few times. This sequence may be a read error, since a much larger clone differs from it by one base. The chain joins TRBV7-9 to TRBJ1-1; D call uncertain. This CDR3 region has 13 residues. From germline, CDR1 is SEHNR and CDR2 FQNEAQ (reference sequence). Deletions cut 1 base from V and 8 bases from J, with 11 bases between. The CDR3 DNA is TGTGCCAGCAGCTTAGGGGCCCCGGGGGAAGCTTTCTTT. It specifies CASSLGAPGEAFF.

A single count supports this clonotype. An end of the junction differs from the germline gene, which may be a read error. The CDR3 is CASNSRRPLGNGQFF. The CDR3 coding sequence is TGTGCCAGCAACTCCAGGAGACCCCTCGGTAATGGGCAGTTCTTC. V is TRBV6-6 and J is TRBJ2-1, with D hard to call. Germline CDR1 is MNHNY and CDR2 is SVGAGI (reference sequence). The CDR3 loop spans 15 amino acids.

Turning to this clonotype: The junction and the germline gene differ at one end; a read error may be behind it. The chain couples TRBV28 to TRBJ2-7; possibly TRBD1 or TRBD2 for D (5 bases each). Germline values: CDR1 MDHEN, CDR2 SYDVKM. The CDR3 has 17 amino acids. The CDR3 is CTSSFLSWDPNRYEQYF. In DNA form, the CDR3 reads TGTACCAGCAGTTTCTTATCCTGGGACCCAAATCGGTACGAGCAGTACTTC.

Written as DNA, the CDR3 is TGCAGCGTTGAATCGGACAAGACCTACGCGCAATACTTC. The encoded protein is CSVESDKTYAQYF. The chain joins TRBV29-1 to TRBJ2-7; perhaps TRBD1 as D (5 bases). Germline CDR1 is SQVTM and CDR2 is ANQGSEA. This CDR3 comprises 13 residues. V was trimmed by 2 bases and J by 13 bases, leaving 21 bases between them.

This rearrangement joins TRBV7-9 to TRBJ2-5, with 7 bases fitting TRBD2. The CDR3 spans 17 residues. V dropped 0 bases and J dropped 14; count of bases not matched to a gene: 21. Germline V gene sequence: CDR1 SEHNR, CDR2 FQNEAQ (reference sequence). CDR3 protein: CASSLALVSGFQETRYF. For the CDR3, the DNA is TGTGCCAGCAGCTTAGCGCTTGTTAGCGGGTTCCAAGAGACCCGATACTTC.

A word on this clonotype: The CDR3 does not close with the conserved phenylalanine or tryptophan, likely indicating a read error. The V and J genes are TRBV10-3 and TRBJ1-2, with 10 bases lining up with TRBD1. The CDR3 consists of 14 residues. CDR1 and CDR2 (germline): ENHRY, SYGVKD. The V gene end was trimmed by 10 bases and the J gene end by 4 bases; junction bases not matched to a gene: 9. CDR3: CATSGQGEAYGYTL. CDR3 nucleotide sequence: TGTGCCACCTCTGGACAGGGGGAGGCCTATGGCTACACCCTG.

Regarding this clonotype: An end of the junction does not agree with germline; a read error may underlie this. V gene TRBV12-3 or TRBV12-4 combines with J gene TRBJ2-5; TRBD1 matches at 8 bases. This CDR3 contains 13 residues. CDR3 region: CASRGPKTETQYF. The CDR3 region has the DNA TGTGCTAGCAGGGGGCCCAAGACAGAGACCCAGTACTTC.

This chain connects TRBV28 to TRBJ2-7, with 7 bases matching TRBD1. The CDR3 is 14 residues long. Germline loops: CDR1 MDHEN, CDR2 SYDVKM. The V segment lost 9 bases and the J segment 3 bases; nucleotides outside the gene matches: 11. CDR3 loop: CASKDRCVFYEQYF. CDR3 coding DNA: TGTGCCAGTAAGGACAGGTGCGTATTCTACGAGCAGTACTTC.

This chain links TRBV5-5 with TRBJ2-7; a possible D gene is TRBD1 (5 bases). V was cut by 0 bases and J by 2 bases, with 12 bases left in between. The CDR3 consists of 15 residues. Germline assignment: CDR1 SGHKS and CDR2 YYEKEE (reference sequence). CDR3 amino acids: CASSLGGTITYEQYF. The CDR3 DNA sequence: TGTGCCAGCAGCTTGGGGGGCACCATTACCTACGAGCAGTACTTC.

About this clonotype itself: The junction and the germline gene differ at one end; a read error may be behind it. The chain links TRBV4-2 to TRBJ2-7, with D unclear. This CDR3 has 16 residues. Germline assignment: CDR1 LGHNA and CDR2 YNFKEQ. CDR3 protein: CSSSHAVEAVTYEQYF. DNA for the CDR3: TGTTCCAGCAGCCATGCAGTAGAGGCGGTAACCTACGAGCAGTACTTC.

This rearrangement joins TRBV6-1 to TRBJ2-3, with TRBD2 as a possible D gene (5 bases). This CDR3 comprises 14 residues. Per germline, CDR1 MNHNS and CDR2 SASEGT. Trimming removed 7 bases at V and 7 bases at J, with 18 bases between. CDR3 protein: CASTINFDGNTQYF. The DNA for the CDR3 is TGTGCCAGCACCATCAATTTCGACGGGAATACGCAGTATTTT.

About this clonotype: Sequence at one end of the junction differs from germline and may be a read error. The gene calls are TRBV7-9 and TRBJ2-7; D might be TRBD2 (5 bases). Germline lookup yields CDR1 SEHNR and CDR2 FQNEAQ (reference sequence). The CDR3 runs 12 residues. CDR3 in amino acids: CASSPQDYEQCF. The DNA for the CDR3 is TGTGCCAGTAGCCCGCAAGACTACGAGCAGTGCTTC.

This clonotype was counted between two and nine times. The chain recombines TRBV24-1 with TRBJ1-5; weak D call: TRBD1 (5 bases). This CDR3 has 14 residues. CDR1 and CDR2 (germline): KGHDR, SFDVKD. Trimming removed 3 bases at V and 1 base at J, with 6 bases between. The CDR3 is CATSDRGSNQPQHF. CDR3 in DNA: TGTGCCACCAGTGATCGGGGGAGCAATCAGCCCCAGCATTTT.

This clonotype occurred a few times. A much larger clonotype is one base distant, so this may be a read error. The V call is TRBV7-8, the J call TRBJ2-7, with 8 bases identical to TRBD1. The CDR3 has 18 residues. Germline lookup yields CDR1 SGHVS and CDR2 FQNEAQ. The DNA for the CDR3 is TGTGCCAGCTGCTTAGTCGTTGGCGGCCGGACAGGGTCCTACGAGCAGTACTTC. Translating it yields CASCLVVGGRTGSYEQYF.

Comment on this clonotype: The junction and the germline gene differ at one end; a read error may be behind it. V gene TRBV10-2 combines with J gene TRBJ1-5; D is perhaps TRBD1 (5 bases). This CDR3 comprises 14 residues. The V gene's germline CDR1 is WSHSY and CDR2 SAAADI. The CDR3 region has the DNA TGCGCCGGCAGTGGGGCTGATACGCAGCAGCCCCAGCATTTT. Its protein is CAGSGADTQQPQHF.

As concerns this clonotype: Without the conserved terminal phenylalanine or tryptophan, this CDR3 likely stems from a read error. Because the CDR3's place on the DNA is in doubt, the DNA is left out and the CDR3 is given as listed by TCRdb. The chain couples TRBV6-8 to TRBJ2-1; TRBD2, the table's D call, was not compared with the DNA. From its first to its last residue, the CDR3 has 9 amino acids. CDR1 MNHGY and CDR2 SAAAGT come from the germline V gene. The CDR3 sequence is CASKISAFI.

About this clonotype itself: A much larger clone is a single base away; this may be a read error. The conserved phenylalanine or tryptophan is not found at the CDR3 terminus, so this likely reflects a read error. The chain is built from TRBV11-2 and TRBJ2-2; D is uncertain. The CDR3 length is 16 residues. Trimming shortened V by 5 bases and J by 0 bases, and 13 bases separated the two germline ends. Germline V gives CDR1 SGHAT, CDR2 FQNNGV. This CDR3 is CASSPRTGANTGELFY. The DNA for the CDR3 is TGTGCCAGCAGCCCTCGGACGGGCGCGAACACCGGGGAGCTGTTTTAT.

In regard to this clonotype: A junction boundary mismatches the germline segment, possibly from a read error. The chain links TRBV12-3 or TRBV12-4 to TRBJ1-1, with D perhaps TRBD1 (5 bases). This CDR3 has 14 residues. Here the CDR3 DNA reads TGTGCAAGCAGCGGCCGACAGCAGAGCACTGAAGTTTTCTTT. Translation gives CASSGRQQSTEVFF.

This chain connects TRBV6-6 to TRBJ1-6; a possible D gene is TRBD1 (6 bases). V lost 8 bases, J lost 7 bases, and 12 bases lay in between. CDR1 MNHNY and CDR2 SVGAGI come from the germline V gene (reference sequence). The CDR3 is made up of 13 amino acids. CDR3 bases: TGTGCCAGCGATCGAGACAGGAATTCACCCCTCCACTTT. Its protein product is CASDRDRNSPLHF.

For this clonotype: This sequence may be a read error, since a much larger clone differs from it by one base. CDR3 in amino acids: CSVRHKGGLVYEQYF. For the CDR3, the DNA is TGCAGTGTTAGACATAAGGGGGGCTTAGTCTACGAGCAGTACTTC. This sequence joins TRBV20-1 and TRBJ2-7; the D gene could be TRBD1 or TRBD2 (6 bases each). Germline-derived CDR1 and CDR2 are DFQATT and SNEGSKA (reference sequence). This CDR3 comprises 15 residues.

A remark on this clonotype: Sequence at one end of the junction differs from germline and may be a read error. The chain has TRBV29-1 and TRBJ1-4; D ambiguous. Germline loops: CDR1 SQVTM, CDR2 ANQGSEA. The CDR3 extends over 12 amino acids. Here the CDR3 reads CSVRESDEKLLF. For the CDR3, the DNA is TGCAGCGTGAGGGAATCAGATGAAAAACTGTTATTT.

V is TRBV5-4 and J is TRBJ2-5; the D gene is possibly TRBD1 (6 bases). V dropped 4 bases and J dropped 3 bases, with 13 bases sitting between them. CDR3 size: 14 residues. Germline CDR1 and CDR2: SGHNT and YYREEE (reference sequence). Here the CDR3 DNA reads TGTGCCAGCAGCCCTGTCAGGGGAGAAGAGACCCAGTACTTC. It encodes CASSPVRGEETQYF.

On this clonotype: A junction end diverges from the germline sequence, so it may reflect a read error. The CDR3 region is CTSSPRGGLTDTQYF. The CDR3 DNA is TGTACCAGCAGTCCCCGGGGCGGCCTCACAGATACGCAGTATTTT. The chain combines TRBV28 with TRBJ2-3; D is perhaps TRBD1 or TRBD2 (5 bases each). The CDR3 has 15 residues. CDR1 and CDR2 (germline): MDHEN, SYDVKM.

The CDR3 bases are TGCAGTGCTCCTCTCCAGGAGAATACTGAAGCTTTCTTT. Its translation is CSAPLQENTEAFF. The chain recombines TRBV20-1 with TRBJ1-1; no firm D call. Trimming shortened V by 5 bases and J by 5 bases, and 15 bases separated the two germline ends. CDR1 DFQATT and CDR2 SNEGSKA come from the germline V gene (reference sequence). This CDR3 comprises 13 residues.